This TCR beta chain emerged from a study of T cells after yellow fever vaccination. Whole-study findings and limits: Only a minor proportion of clonotypes was detected across both CD4 and CD8 compartments.

A remark on this clonotype: The target antigen is unknown.

TCRdb re-called the 5' RACE reads with MiXCR, one entry per CDR3 protein. The sample lists around 340,000 distinct CDR3 sequences; approximately 12% were seen once. V shed 0 bases, J shed 7 bases, and the junction held 8 bases outside the gene matches. Germline loops: CDR1 SGHTA, CDR2 FQGNSA. This CDR3 region has 15 residues. This clonotype was sampled from a man aged 18 to 35 who received the YFV17D yellow fever vaccine. The specimen comprised CD4+ T cells sorted from PBMCs, sampled 15 days after the yellow fever booster vaccination. The chain carries TRBV7-2 and TRBJ1-2, with TRBD1 matching 7 bases. The CDR3 DNA is TGTGCCAGCAGCTTAGCTACTTTCGCAGGGGGTGGCTACACCTTC. Its translation: CASSLATFAGGGYTF.